This TCR beta chain was found in a study of response to subunit inactivated influenza vaccine. The CDR3 totals 13 residues. Germline V gives CDR1 KGHSH, CDR2 LQKENI. The J segment lost 4 bases and the V segment lost 3 bases, leaving 3 bases of the junction unmatched. In TCRdb, the RT-PCR reads were re-called with MiXCR into one record per CDR3 protein. The sample includes 500,000 to 700,000 distinct CDR3 sequences, around 25% seen only once; the top ten take 2.8%. These data are also associated with another study on T cells expressing NK-cell markers. That work contributes: Researchers built TCR beta cDNA using 5'RACE template switching with UMIs. Sequencing of TCR beta repertoires drew on sorted CD3+CD56+NKG2C+, CD3+CD56+NKG2C- and CD3+CD56-NKG2C+ T cells. Sequencing covered eight donors, seven HCMV-seropositive and one seronegative. Similarly, these clonotypes led the CD3+CD56-NKG2C+ fraction as well in a few donors. Certain NKG2C+ T cell clones were expanded, and their HCMV specificity remained unclear.

The sequence was obtained from a man in his forties or fifties who received an inactivated influenza vaccine. The sequences come from CD4+ T cells sorted from PBMCs, collected roughly 13 days after vaccination. The chain is built from TRBV18 and TRBJ2-7, with 7 positions matching TRBD1. The CDR3 reads CASSPGQRYEQYF. In DNA, the CDR3 is TGTGCCAGCTCACCGGGACAGAGGTACGAGCAGTACTTC.